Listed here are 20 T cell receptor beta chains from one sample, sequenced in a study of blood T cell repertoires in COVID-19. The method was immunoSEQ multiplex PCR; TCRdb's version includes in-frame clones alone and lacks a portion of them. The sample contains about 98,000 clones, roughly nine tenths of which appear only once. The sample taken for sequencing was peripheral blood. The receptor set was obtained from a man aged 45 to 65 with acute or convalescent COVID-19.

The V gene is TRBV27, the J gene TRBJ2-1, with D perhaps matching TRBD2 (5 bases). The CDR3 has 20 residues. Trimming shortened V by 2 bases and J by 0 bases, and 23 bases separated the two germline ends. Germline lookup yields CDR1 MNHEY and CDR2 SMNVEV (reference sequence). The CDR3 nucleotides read TGTGCCAGCAGTTTAATCGGTTCGGGGTTAGCTTTGAGCTCCTACAATGAGCAGTTCTTC. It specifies CASSLIGSGLALSSYNEQFF.

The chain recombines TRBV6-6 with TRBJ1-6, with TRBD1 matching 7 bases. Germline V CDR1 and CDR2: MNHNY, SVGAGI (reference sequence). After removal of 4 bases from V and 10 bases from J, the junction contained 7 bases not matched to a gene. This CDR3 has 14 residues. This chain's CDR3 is CASSLTGLKSPLHF. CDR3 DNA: TGTGCCAGCAGTTTGACAGGGCTTAAATCACCCCTCCACTTT.

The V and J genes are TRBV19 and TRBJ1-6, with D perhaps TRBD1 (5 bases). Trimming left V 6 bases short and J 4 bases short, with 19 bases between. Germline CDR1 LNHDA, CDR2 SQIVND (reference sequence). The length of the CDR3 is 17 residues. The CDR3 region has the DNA TGTGCCAGTAGGGGAGATTACGGGGGACGGTATAATTCACCCCTCCACTTT. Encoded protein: CASRGDYGGRYNSPLHF.

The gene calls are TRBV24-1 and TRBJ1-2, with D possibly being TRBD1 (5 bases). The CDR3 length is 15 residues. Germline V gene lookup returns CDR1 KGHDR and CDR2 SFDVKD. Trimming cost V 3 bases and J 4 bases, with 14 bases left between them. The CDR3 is CATSDTSNGGYGYTF. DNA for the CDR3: TGTGCCACCAGTGATACCTCTAACGGGGGCTATGGCTACACCTTC.

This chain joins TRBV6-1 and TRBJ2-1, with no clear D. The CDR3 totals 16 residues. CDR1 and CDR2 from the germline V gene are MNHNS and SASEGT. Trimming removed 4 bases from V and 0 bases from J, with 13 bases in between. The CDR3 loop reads CASSASGSSSYNEQFF. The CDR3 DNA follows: TGTGCCAGCAGTGCTTCCGGGTCGAGCTCCTACAATGAGCAGTTCTTC.

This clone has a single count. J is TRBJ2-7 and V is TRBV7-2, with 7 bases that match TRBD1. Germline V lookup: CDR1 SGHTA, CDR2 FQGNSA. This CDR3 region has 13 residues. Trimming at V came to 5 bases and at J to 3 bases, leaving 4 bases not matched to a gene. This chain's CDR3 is CASSIWDSYEQYF. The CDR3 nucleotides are TGTGCCAGCAGCATTTGGGACAGCTACGAGCAGTACTTC.

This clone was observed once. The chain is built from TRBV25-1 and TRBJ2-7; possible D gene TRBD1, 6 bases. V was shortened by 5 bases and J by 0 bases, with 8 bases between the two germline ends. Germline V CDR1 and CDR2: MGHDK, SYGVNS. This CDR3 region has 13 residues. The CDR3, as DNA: TGTGCCAGCAGTCAGGGGAGCTCCTACGAGCAGTACTTC. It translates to CASSQGSSYEQYF.

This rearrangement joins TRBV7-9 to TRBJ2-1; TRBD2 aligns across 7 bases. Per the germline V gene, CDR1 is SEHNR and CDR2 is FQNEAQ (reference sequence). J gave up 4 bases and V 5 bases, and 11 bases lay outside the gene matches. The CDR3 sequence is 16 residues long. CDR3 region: CASSPNLAVRYNEQFF. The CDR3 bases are TGTGCCAGCAGCCCGAATCTAGCGGTGAGGTACAATGAGCAGTTCTTC.

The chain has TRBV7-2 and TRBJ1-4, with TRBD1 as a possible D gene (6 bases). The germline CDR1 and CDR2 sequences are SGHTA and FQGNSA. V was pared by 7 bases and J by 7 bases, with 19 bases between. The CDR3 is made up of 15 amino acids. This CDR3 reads CASTPTGGAGEKLFF. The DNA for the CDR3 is TGTGCCAGCACCCCGACGGGGGGCGCGGGTGAAAAACTGTTTTTT.

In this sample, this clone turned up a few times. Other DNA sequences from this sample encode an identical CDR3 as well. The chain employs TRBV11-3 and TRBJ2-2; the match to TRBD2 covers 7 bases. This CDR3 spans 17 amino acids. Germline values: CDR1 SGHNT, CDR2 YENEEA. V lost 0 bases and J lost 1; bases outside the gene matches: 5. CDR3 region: CASSLDLASGNTGELFF. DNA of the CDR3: TGTGCCAGCAGCTTAGATCTGGCTAGCGGGAACACCGGGGAGCTGTTTTTT.

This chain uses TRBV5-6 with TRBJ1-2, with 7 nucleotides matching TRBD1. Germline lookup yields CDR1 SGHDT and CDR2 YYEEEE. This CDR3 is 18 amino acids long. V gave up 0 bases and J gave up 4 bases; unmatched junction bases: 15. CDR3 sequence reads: CASSLGSIDRARPYGYTF. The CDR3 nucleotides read TGTGCCAGCAGCTTGGGTTCTATTGACAGGGCAAGACCCTATGGCTACACCTTC.

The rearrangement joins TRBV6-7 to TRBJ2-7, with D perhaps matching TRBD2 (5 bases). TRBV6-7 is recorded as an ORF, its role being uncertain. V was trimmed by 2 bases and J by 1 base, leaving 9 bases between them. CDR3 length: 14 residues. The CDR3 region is CASSYHSVSYEQYF. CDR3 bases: TGTGCCAGCAGTTACCATAGCGTTTCCTACGAGCAGTACTTC.

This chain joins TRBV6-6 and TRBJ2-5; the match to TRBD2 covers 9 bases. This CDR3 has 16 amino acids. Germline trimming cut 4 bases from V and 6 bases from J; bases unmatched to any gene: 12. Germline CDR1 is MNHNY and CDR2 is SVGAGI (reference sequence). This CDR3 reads CASSSTRGREGKTQYF. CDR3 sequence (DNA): TGTGCCAGCAGTTCCACGAGGGGGCGGGAGGGAAAGACCCAGTACTTC.

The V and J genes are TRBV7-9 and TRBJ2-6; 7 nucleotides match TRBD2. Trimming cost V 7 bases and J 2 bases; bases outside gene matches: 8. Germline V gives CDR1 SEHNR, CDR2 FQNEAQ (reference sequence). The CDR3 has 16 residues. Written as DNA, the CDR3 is TGTGCCAGCACAGCGGGGTTTAACGCTGGGGCCAACGTCCTGACTTTC. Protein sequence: CASTAGFNAGANVLTF.

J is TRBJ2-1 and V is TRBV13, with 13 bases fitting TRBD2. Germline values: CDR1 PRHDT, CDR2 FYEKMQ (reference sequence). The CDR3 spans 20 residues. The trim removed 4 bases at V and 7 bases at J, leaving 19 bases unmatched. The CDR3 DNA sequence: TGTGCCAGCAGCTCTGGGTGGGGCCCTCTGGGACTAGCGGGACTTAATGAGCAGTTCTTC. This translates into CASSSGWGPLGLAGLNEQFF.

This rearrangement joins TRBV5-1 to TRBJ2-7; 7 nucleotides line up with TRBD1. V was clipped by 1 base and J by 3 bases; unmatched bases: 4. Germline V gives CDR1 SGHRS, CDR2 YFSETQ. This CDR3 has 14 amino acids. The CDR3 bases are TGCGCCAGCAGCTTGATAGGGGACAGCTACGAGCAGTACTTC. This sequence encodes CASSLIGDSYEQYF.

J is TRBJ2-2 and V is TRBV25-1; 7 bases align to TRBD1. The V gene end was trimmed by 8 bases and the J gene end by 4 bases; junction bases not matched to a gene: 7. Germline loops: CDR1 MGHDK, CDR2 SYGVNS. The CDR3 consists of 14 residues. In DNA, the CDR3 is TGTGCCAGCGGGAGACAGGGAGTCACCGGGGAGCTGTTTTTT. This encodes CASGRQGVTGELFF. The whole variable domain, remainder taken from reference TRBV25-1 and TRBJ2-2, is EADIYQTPRYLVIGTGKKITLECSQTMGHDKMYWYQQDPGMELHLIHYSYGVNSTEKGDLSSESTVSRIRTEHFPLTLESARPSHTSQYLCASGRQGVTGELFFGEGSRLTVL.

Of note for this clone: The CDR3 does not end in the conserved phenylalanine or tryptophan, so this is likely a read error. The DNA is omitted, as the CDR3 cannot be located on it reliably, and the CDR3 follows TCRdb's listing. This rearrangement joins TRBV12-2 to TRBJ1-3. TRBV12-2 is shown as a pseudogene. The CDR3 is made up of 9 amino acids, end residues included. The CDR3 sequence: CASRRPTGI.

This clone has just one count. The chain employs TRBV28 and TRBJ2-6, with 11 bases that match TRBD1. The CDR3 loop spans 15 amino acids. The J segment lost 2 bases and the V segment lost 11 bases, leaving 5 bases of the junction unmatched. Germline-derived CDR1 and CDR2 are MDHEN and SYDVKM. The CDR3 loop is CAGGTGGPGANVLTF. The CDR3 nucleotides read TGTGCCGGGGGGACAGGGGGACCTGGGGCCAACGTCCTGACTTTC.

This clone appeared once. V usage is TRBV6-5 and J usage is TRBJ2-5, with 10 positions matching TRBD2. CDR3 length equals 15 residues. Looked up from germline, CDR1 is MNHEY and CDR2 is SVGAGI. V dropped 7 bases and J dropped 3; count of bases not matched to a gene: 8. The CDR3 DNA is TGTGCCAGCACCCGGTTCGGACTAGCGGAAGAGACCCAGTACTTC. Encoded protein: CASTRFGLAEETQYF.